This paragraph reports one T cell receptor beta chain. Its specificity is not known. This sample stems from a study of CD8+CD57+ T cells in acquired aplastic anemia. In the study overall: Sorted CD4+ and CD8+ cells gave an average of approximately 3.4 ug of DNA. Overall study findings and caveats: It was found that almost 30 CD8+ CDR3 sequences were shared between patients and controls.

This CDR3 is built from 12 residues. J gave up 9 bases and V 7 bases, and 7 bases lay outside the gene matches. Germline V gene sequence: CDR1 SGHAT, CDR2 FQNNGV. An expansion of CD8+CD57+ cells by flow cytometry had been shown in patients chosen for sequencing. The diagnosis in all patients was severe acquired aplastic anemia. Patients were treatment-naive when blood was sampled. The use of genomic DNA as template underpinned the TCR beta VDJ and CDR3 profiling. MiXCR, applied by TCRdb to the reads, yields one record per CDR3 protein. The sample consists of around 250,000 distinct CDR3 sequences, 82% of them appearing once.

This sequence joins TRBV11-2 and TRBJ2-5; TRBD1 aligns across 8 bases. This TCR was recovered from a human donor with aplastic anemia. Sequenced: sorted CD4+, CD8+, or CD8+CD57+ T cells (not recorded which) from PBMCs. This chain's CDR3 is CASIVTGVSQYF. The CDR3 bases are TGTGCCAGCATCGTGACAGGGGTGTCCCAGTACTTC.